This is a list of T cell receptor beta chains from one sample in a study of shared clonotypes between healthy human individuals. TCRdb's table, derived via immunoSEQ multiplex PCR, lists solely in-frame clones and lacks some. Counted here are fewer than 3 million clones, under 95% occurring once; the ten biggest clones make up 0.37%. Sequenced input: naive CD4+ T cells from PBMCs. Every receptor here comes from a man between 18 and 29 years old in good health. Some clones in this sample may be carry-over from other donors' samples. Each CDR3 is given with its conserved first and last residue. Each record gives: V gene, J gene, D gene, clone size, CDR3 DNA, CDR3 protein. A D gene is named only where the DNA matches it firmly. Rows may omit the clone size; those that give it use once, few, many or a size class.

v_call: TRBV9
j_call: TRBJ2-4
d_call: -
clone_size: -
cdr3_nt: TGTGCCAGCAGCAGTCAGAAGTCCAAAAACATTCAGTACTTC
cdr3_aa: CASSSQKSKNIQYF

v_call: TRBV5-1
j_call: TRBJ1-1
d_call: -
clone_size: -
cdr3_nt: TGCGCCAGCAGCTTTGGGGCGGCGGGAACTGAAGCTTTCTTT
cdr3_aa: CASSFGAAGTEAFF

v_call: TRBV4-1
j_call: TRBJ1-2
d_call: -
clone_size: -
cdr3_nt: TGCGCCAGCAGCCAAGGGCCCGCCTATGGCTACACCTTC
cdr3_aa: CASSQGPAYGYTF

v_call: TRBV7-3
j_call: TRBJ2-3
d_call: -
clone_size: -
cdr3_nt: TGTGCCAGCAGCTCAGGACGGGGCGCCGCGGATACGCAGTATTTT
cdr3_aa: CASSSGRGAADTQYF

v_call: TRBV28
j_call: TRBJ1-2
d_call: TRBD1
clone_size: -
cdr3_nt: TGTGCCAGCAGTCCTCAGGGGGTTGTTTATGGCTACACCTTC
cdr3_aa: CASSPQGVVYGYTF

v_call: TRBV18
j_call: TRBJ2-7
d_call: TRBD1
clone_size: -
cdr3_nt: TGTGCCAGCCGTACAGGGGTTATAGCCTACGAGCAGTACTTC
cdr3_aa: CASRTGVIAYEQYF

v_call: TRBV28
j_call: TRBJ1-1
d_call: -
clone_size: -
cdr3_nt: TGTGCCAGCAGTATCGTGACGCTCGAGGATGCTGAAGCTTTCTTT
cdr3_aa: CASSIVTLEDAEAFF

v_call: TRBV7-7
j_call: TRBJ2-7
d_call: -
clone_size: -
cdr3_nt: TGTGCCAGCAGCTTAATGGGGGAAGAGCAGTACTTC
cdr3_aa: CASSLMGEEQYF

v_call: TRBV7-9
j_call: TRBJ1-2
d_call: TRBD1
clone_size: -
cdr3_nt: TGTGCCAGCAGCTTAGGACAGGGGGATGGTGGCTACACCTTC
cdr3_aa: CASSLGQGDGGYTF

v_call: TRBV28
j_call: TRBJ2-2
d_call: -
clone_size: -
cdr3_nt: TGTGCCAGCAGTGCTACCCCGGAGGACACCGGGGAGCTGTTTTTT
cdr3_aa: CASSATPEDTGELFF

v_call: TRBV5-4
j_call: TRBJ2-1
d_call: TRBD2
clone_size: -
cdr3_nt: TGTGCCATCCGGACTAGCGGGACCTTTTACAATGAGCAGTTCTTC
cdr3_aa: CAIRTSGTFYNEQFF

v_call: TRBV18
j_call: TRBJ2-5
d_call: -
clone_size: once
cdr3_nt: TGTGCCAGCTCAAGCGCGGCAGGGTTGTGGGAGACCCAGTACTTC
cdr3_aa: CASSSAAGLWETQYF